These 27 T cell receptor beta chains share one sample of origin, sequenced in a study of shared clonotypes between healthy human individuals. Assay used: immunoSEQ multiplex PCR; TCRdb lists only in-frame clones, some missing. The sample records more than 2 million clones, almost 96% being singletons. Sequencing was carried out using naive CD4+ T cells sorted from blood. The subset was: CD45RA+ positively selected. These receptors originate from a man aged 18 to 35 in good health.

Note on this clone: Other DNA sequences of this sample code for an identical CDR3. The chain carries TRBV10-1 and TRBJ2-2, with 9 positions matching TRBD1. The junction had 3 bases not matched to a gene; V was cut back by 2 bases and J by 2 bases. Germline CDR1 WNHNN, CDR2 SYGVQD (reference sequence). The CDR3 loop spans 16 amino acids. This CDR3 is CASSEAGQGNTGELFF. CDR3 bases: TGCGCCAGCAGTGAGGCGGGACAGGGTAACACCGGGGAGCTGTTTTTT.

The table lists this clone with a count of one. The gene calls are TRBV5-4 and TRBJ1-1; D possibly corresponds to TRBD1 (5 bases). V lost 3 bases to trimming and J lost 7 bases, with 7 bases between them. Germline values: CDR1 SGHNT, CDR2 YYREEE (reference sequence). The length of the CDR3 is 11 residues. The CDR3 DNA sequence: TGTGCCAGCAGCTCGGGGGGTGAAGCTTTCTTT. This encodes CASSSGGEAFF.

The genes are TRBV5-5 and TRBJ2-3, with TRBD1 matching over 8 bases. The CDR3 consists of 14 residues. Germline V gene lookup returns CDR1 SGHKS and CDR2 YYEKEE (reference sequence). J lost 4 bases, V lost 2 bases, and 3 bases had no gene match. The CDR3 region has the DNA TGTGCCAGCAGCTTATCAGGGGGCGCAGATACGCAGTATTTT. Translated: CASSLSGGADTQYF.

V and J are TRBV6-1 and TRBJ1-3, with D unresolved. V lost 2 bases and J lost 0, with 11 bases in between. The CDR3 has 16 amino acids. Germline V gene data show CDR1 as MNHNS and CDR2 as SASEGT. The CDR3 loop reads CASSEMPGSSGNTIYF. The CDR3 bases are TGTGCCAGCAGTGAAATGCCGGGAAGCTCTGGAAACACCATATATTTT.

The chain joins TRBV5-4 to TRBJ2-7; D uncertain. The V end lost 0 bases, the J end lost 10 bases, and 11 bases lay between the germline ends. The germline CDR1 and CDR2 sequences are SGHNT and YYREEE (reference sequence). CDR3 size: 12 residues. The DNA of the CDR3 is TGTGCCAGCAGCTTGGATCCGGGCCACCAGTACTTC. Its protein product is CASSLDPGHQYF.

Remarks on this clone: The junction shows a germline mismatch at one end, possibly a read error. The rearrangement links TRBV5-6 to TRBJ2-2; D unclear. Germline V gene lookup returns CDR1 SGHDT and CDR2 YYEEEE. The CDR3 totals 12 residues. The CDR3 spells CASRRNAGELFF. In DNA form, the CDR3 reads TGTGCCAGCAGACGGAACGCCGGGGAGCTGTTTTTT.

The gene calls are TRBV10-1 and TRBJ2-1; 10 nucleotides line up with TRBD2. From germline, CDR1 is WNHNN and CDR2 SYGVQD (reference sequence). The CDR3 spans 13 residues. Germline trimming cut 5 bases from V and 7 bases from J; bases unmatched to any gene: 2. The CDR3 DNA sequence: TGCGCCAGCAGTTCTAGCGGGAGAAATGAGCAGTTCTTC. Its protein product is CASSSSGRNEQFF.

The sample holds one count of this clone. The CDR3 here is CASGGMNTEAFF. CDR3 coding DNA: TGTGCCAGCGGCGGCATGAACACTGAAGCTTTCTTT. The V gene is TRBV7-9, the J gene TRBJ1-1; D is unclear. The V gene's germline CDR1 is SEHNR and CDR2 FQNEAQ (reference sequence). The CDR3 covers 12 residues. V was clipped by 8 bases and J by 0 bases, with 7 bases between them.

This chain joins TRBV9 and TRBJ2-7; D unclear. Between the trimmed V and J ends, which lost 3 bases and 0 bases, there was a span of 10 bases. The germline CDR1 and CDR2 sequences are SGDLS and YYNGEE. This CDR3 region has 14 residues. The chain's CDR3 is CASSADGGSYEQYF. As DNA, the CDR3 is TGTGCCAGCAGCGCGGACGGTGGCTCCTACGAGCAGTACTTC.

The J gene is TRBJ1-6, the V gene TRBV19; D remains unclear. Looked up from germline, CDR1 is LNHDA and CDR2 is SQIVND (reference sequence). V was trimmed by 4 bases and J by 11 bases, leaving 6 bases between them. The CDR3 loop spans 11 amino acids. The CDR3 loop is CASSKWTPLHF. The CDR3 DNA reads TGTGCCAGTAGTAAATGGACACCCCTCCACTTT.

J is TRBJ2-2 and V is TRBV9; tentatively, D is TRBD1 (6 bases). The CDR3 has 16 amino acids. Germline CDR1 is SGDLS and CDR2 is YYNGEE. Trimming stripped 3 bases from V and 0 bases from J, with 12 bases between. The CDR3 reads CASSASQGPNTGELFF. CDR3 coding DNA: TGTGCCAGCAGCGCCTCGCAGGGGCCGAACACCGGGGAGCTGTTTTTT.

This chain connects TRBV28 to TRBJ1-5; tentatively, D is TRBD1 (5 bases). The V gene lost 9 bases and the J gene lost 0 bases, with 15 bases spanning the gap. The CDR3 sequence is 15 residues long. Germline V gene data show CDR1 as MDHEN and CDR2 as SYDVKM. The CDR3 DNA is TGTGCCAGTACCGGGGGAGGGATTAGCAATCAGCCCCAGCATTTT. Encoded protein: CASTGGGISNQPQHF. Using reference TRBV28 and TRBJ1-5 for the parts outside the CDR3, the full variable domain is DVKVTQSSRYLVKRTGEKVFLECVQDMDHENMFWYRQDPGLGLRLIYFSYDVKMKEKGDIPEGYSVSREKKERFSLILESASTNQTSMYLCASTGGGISNQPQHFGDGTRLSIL.

CDR3 region: CASSSDGWSTDTQYF. For the CDR3, the DNA is TGTGCCAGCAGCTCCGACGGATGGAGCACAGATACGCAGTATTTT. The V call is TRBV7-8, the J call TRBJ2-3; D not resolved. The germline gives CDR1 SGHVS, CDR2 FQNEAQ. The CDR3 consists of 15 residues. V lost 4 bases and J 0 bases, leaving 11 bases between the germline ends. The full variable domain, in which reference TRBV7-8 and TRBJ2-3 provide the parts outside the CDR3, is GAGVSQSPRYKVAKRGQDVALRCDPISGHVSLFWYQQALGQGPEFLTYFQNEAQLDKSGLPSDRFFAERPEGSVSTLKIQRTQQEDSAVYLCASSSDGWSTDTQYFGPGTRLTVL.

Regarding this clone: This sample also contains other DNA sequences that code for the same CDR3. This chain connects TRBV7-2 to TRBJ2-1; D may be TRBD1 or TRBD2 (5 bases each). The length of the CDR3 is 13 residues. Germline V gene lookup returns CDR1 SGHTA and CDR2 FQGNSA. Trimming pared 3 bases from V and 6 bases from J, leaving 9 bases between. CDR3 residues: CASSFPGGNEQFF. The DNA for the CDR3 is TGTGCCAGCAGCTTCCCTGGGGGCAATGAGCAGTTCTTC.

CDR3 DNA sequence: TGTGCCAGCTATGACAGGCGATCCTATGGCTACACCTTC. It translates to CASYDRRSYGYTF. The gene calls are TRBV28 and TRBJ1-2, with D maybe TRBD1 (6 bases). Trimming took 8 bases from V and 4 from J, leaving 14 bases between them. The CDR3 has 13 amino acids. Germline lookup yields CDR1 MDHEN and CDR2 SYDVKM.

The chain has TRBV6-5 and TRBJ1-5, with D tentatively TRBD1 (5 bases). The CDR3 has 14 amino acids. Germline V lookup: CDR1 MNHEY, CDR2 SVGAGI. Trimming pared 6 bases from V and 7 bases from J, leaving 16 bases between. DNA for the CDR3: TGTGCCAGCAGAGACACAGGCCTCGAACAGCCCCAGCATTTT. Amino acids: CASRDTGLEQPQHF.

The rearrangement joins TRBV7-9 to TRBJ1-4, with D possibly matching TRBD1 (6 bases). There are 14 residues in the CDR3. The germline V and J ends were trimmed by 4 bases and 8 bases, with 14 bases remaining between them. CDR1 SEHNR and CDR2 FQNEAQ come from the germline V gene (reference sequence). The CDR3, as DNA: TGTGCCAGCAGCTCGGGGGCCGAGGACGAAAAACTGTTTTTT. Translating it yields CASSSGAEDEKLFF.

CDR3 nucleotide sequence: TGTGCCAGCACACCTAGGACGGGCAACTATGGCTACACCTTC. Translation gives CASTPRTGNYGYTF. V gene TRBV2 combines with J gene TRBJ1-2, with D unresolved. With 7 bases removed from V and 2 bases from J, the gap between germline ends came to 14 bases. Looked up from germline, CDR1 is SNHLY and CDR2 is FYNNEI. CDR3 length equals 14 residues.

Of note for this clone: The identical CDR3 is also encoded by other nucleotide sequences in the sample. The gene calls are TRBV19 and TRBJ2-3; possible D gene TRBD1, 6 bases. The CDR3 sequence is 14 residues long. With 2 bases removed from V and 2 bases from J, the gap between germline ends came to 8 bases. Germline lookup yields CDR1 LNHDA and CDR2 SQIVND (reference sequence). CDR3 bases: TGTGCCAGTAGTATACAGGGGTCCACAGATACGCAGTATTTT. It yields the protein CASSIQGSTDTQYF.

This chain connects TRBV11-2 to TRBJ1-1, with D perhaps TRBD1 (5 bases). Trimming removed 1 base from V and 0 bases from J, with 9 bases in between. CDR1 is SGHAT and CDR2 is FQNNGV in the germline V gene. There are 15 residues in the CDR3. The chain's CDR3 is CASSLGGAVNTEAFF. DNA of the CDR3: TGTGCCAGCAGCTTAGGAGGGGCGGTGAACACTGAAGCTTTCTTT.

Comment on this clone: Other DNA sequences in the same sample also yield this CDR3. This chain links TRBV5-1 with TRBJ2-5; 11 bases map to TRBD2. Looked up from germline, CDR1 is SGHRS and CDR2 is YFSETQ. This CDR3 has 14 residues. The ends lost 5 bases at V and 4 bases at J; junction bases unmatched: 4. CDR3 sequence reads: CASRGGLAGETQYF. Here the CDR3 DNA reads TGCGCCAGCAGAGGAGGACTAGCGGGAGAGACCCAGTACTTC.

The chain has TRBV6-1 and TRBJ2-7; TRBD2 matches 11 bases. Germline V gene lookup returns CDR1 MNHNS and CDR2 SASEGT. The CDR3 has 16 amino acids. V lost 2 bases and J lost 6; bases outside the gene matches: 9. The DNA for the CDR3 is TGTGCCAGCAGTGAAATGAGTAGCGGGGGGGGGAGCGAGCAGTACTTC. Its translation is CASSEMSSGGGSEQYF.

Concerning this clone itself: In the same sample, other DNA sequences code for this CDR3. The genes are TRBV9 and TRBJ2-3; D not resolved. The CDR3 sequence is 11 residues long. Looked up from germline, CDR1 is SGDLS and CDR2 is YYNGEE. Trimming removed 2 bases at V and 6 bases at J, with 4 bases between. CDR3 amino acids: CASSVKDTQYF. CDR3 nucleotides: TGTGCCAGCAGCGTCAAGGATACGCAGTATTTT.

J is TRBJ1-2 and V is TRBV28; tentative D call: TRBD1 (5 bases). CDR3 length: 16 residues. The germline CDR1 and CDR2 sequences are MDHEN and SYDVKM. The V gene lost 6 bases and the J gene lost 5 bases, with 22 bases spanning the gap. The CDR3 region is CASSPTSAGKAYGYTF. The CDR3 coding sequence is TGTGCCAGCAGCCCCACTTCAGCAGGGAAAGCTTATGGCTACACCTTC.

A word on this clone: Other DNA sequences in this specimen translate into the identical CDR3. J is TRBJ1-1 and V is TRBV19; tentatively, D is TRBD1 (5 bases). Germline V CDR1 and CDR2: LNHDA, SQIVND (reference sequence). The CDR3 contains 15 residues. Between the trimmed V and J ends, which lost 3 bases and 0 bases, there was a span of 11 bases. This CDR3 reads CASSISGVMNTEAFF. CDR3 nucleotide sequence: TGTGCCAGTAGTATCTCGGGGGTTATGAACACTGAAGCTTTCTTT.

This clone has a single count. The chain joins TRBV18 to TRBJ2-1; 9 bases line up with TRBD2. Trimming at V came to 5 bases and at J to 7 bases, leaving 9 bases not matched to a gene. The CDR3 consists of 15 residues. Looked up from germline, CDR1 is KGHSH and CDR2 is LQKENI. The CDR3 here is CASSSLSGSVNEQFF. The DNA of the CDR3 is TGTGCCAGCTCATCCCTTAGCGGGAGTGTTAATGAGCAGTTCTTC. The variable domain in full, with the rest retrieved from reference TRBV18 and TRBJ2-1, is NAGVMQNPRHLVRRRGQEARLRCSPMKGHSHVYWYRQLPEEGLKFMVYLQKENIIDESGMPKERFSAEFPKEGPSILRIQQVVRGDSAAYFCASSSLSGSVNEQFFGPGTRLTVL.

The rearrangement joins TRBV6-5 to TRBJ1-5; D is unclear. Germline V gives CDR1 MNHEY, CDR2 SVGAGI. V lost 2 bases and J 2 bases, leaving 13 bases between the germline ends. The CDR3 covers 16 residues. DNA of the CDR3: TGTGCCAGCAGTTACGGGCCAGATAAAGGCAATCAGCCCCAGCATTTT. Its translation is CASSYGPDKGNQPQHF.